This T cell receptor beta chain came from a study of regulatory T cells in long-lasting Graves disease. Study-level results: Lower TCR diversity was seen in persistent Graves' patients than in newly diagnosed ones.

As to time point: newly diagnosed GD, antithyroid drugs for less than 3 months. Researchers made the TCR library from RNA that was extracted from PBMCs. This clonotype was found a few times. Its cognate antigen is unknown. For TCR beta, libraries came from iRepertoire HTBI primers and Arm-PCR of CDR3 regions. From the multiplex PCR reads, TCRdb called clonotypes with MiXCR, one entry per CDR3 protein. The sample yields 400,000 to 500,000 distinct CDR3 sequences, around 15% seen once. Per the germline V gene, CDR1 is SGHRS and CDR2 is YFSETQ. V was pared by 4 bases and J by 2 bases, with 9 bases between. There are 13 residues in the CDR3. These data also featured in a second study, about T cells in Graves' hyperthyroidism and ophthalmopathy.

Material: peripheral blood mononuclear cells (PBMCs), obtained at new diagnosis, from a patient treated with antithyroid drugs. The chain carries TRBV5-1 and TRBJ2-5; no definite D call. The sequence was obtained from a woman under 30 with Graves disease. This CDR3 is CASSLWTQETQYF. The DNA of the CDR3 is TGCGCCAGCAGCCTGTGGACGCAAGAGACCCAGTACTTC.